One sample yielded the 26 T cell receptor beta chains listed below, sequenced in a study of T-cell reconstitution after alpha-beta-depleted transplantation in children. Preparation of the TCRbeta library was carried out with unique molecular identifiers. TCRdb fed the PCR reads into MiXCR, producing one record per CDR3 protein. The table includes approximately 640,000 distinct CDR3 sequences, approximately 16% detected once. Sequences were derived from PBMCs from the stem cell graft donor, sampled from the stem cell graft. The source of these receptors is a human donor who donated a stem cell graft to a child with acute myeloid leukemia.

The sample holds many counts of this clonotype. J is TRBJ1-5 and V is TRBV5-6; the D gene is possibly TRBD1 (5 bases). V was shortened by 1 base and J by 4 bases, with 12 bases between the two germline ends. Germline CDR1 and CDR2: SGHDT and YYEEEE. CDR3 length: 15 residues. As DNA, the CDR3 is TGTGCCAGCAGCTTGTTCCGGACACCGAATCAGCCCCAGCATTTT. It encodes CASSLFRTPNQPQHF.

This clonotype turned up a few times. The V gene is TRBV12-3 or TRBV12-4, the J gene TRBJ1-3; D is ambiguous. This CDR3 spans 14 amino acids. V was shortened by 2 bases and J by 2 bases, with 7 bases between the two germline ends. The CDR3 spells CASSLMPPGNTIYF. Here the CDR3 DNA reads TGTGCCAGCAGTTTAATGCCACCTGGAAACACCATATATTTT.

This clonotype was seen more than once but under ten times. J is TRBJ1-2 and V is TRBV30; 9 bases are a match to TRBD1. CDR3 length: 13 amino acids. Per germline, CDR1 GTSNPN and CDR2 SVGIG (reference sequence). Trimming removed 2 bases from V and 12 bases from J; junction bases left unmatched: 10. Here the CDR3 reads CAWSRGQGWANTF. DNA of the CDR3: TGTGCCTGGAGTAGGGGACAGGGATGGGCTAACACCTTC.

The chain links TRBV4-3 to TRBJ2-2; tentative D call: TRBD2 (6 bases). CDR3 length: 13 residues. Germline values: CDR1 LGHNA, CDR2 YSLEER. Trimming stripped 1 base from V and 6 bases from J, with 6 bases between. The CDR3 loop reads CASSQGEAGELFF. The CDR3 bases are TGCGCCAGCAGCCAAGGGGAGGCCGGGGAGCTGTTTTTT.

In this sample, this clonotype turned up many times. The rearrangement uses TRBV29-1 and TRBJ2-6; 12 nucleotides align to TRBD1. This CDR3 has 17 residues. V lost 6 bases and J lost 0; bases outside the gene matches: 6. Germline-derived CDR1 and CDR2 are SQVTM and ANQGSEA. The CDR3 DNA reads TGCAGCGTCTCGGGGACAGGGGGCTACTCTGGGGCCAACGTCCTGACTTTC. This translates into CSVSGTGGYSGANVLTF.

This clonotype has a count of ten or more. The chain links TRBV10-3 to TRBJ2-7; D might be TRBD1 or TRBD2, each matching 5 bases. The CDR3 extends over 13 amino acids. In germline, CDR1 is ENHRY, CDR2 SYGVKD. CDR3 in amino acids: CAINEGPTYEQYV. In DNA, the CDR3 is TGTGCCATCAATGAGGGGCCAACCTACGAGCAGTACGTC.

This clonotype was recorded a few times. The rearrangement joins TRBV24-1 to TRBJ2-5; 7 positions match TRBD2. The CDR3 has 14 residues. V shed 3 bases, J shed 5 bases, and the junction held 5 bases outside the gene matches. CDR1 KGHDR and CDR2 SFDVKD come from the germline V gene. This chain's CDR3 is CATSDRDGRETQYF. In DNA, the CDR3 is TGTGCCACCAGTGATCGCGACGGGAGGGAGACCCAGTACTTC.

The table lists this clonotype with many counts. The chain employs TRBV20-1 and TRBJ2-1, with TRBD2 matching 7 bases. Germline values: CDR1 DFQATT, CDR2 SNEGSKA (reference sequence). Trimming took 3 bases from V and 0 from J; bases not matched to a gene: 2. The CDR3 loop spans 14 amino acids. The DNA for the CDR3 is TGCAGTGCTAGCGGGGGGAGCTCCTACAATGAGCAGTTCTTC. Translation: CSASGGSSYNEQFF.

This clonotype was seen ten or more times. The rearrangement joins TRBV29-1 to TRBJ1-1; unclear D gene. Trimming stripped 7 bases from V and 0 bases from J, with 12 bases between. CDR3 length: 13 amino acids. Germline assignment: CDR1 SQVTM and CDR2 ANQGSEA. DNA of the CDR3: TGCAGCGCCTGGCGGGCCCTGAACACTGAAGCTTTCTTT. It yields the protein CSAWRALNTEAFF.

V is TRBV7-9 and J is TRBJ1-5, with D maybe TRBD1 (6 bases). Germline V gene lookup returns CDR1 SEHNR and CDR2 FQNEAQ (reference sequence). The germline V and J ends were trimmed by 1 base and 7 bases, with 11 bases remaining between them. The CDR3 spans 14 residues. As DNA, the CDR3 is TGTGCCAGCAGCTTAGAGGGGGTATACCAGCCCCAGCATTTT. It translates to CASSLEGVYQPQHF.

The V and J genes are TRBV4-2 and TRBJ1-1; D is unresolved. V lost 0 bases and J 4 bases, leaving 15 bases between the germline ends. The CDR3 totals 16 residues. Germline CDR1 LGHNA, CDR2 YNFKEQ. CDR3 in amino acids: CASSQDQVGASTEAFF. The CDR3 DNA follows: TGTGCCAGCAGCCAAGATCAGGTGGGAGCGAGCACTGAAGCTTTCTTT.

This clonotype was counted once. The chain joins TRBV4-1 to TRBJ2-1; no definite D call. CDR3 size: 17 residues. CDR1 and CDR2 from the germline V gene are MGHRA and YSYEKL. V lost 3 bases to trimming and J lost 0 bases, with 15 bases between them. The CDR3 loop is CASSQTPSRSSYNEQFF. The CDR3 nucleotides read TGCGCCAGCAGCCAGACTCCCTCACGGAGCTCCTACAATGAGCAGTTCTTC.

In this sample, this clonotype turned up many times. The rearrangement joins TRBV20-1 to TRBJ2-7; weak D call: TRBD1 (5 bases). The V gene lost 3 bases and the J gene lost 2 bases, with 11 bases spanning the gap. Germline V CDR1 and CDR2: DFQATT, SNEGSKA (reference sequence). CDR3 length equals 13 residues. This chain's CDR3 is CSASADMTYEQYF. DNA of the CDR3: TGCAGTGCTAGTGCGGACATGACCTACGAGCAGTACTTC.

This clonotype came up many times. This CDR3 reads CSVDSGPSRYEQYF. Here the CDR3 DNA reads TGCAGCGTTGACTCCGGTCCTTCAAGGTACGAGCAGTACTTC. The V call is TRBV29-1, the J call TRBJ2-7, with no clear D. CDR3 length: 14 amino acids. Trimming took off 3 bases at V and 4 bases at J, with 16 bases between the two ends. Germline CDR1 and CDR2: SQVTM and ANQGSEA.

This chain joins TRBV12-3 or TRBV12-4 and TRBJ2-1, with D perhaps being TRBD1 or TRBD2 (5 bases each). CDR3 length equals 15 residues. V was pared by 8 bases and J by 4 bases, with 18 bases between. The CDR3 DNA reads as TGTGCCAGCCGGTTGGGGGAAACCTATTACAATGAGCAGTTCTTC. Encoded protein: CASRLGETYYNEQFF.

The V call is TRBV10-1, the J call TRBJ1-1, with D possibly being TRBD1 (6 bases). Trimming stripped 5 bases from V and 3 bases from J, with 19 bases between. CDR1 WNHNN and CDR2 SYGVQD come from the germline V gene (reference sequence). This CDR3 spans 16 amino acids. CDR3 in amino acids: CASSPRGPPEDTEAFF. The CDR3 coding sequence is TGCGCCAGCAGTCCCAGGGGCCCCCCTGAAGACACTGAAGCTTTCTTT.

This clonotype was counted a few times. The rearrangement joins TRBV7-8 to TRBJ2-7; a possible D gene is TRBD1 (5 bases). Germline assignment: CDR1 SGHVS and CDR2 FQNEAQ. The CDR3 loop spans 14 amino acids. V lost 5 bases, J lost 3 bases, and 14 bases lay in between. The DNA of the CDR3 is TGTGCCAGCAGCCTACGACAGACCAACTACGAGCAGTACTTC. It is translated as CASSLRQTNYEQYF.

This rearrangement joins TRBV10-3 to TRBJ2-7, with D perhaps given as TRBD1 or TRBD2 (5 bases each). The CDR3 extends over 14 amino acids. V dropped 4 bases and J dropped 2 bases, with 12 bases sitting between them. Germline V lookup: CDR1 ENHRY, CDR2 SYGVKD. The CDR3 region has the DNA TGTGCCATCAGTGGAGGGTTAGGGGCCTACGAGCAGTACGTC. Amino acids: CAISGGLGAYEQYV.

The chain combines TRBV11-2 with TRBJ1-1, with 10 bases that match TRBD1. Germline loops: CDR1 SGHAT, CDR2 FQNNGV. The trim removed 5 bases at V and 1 base at J, leaving 19 bases unmatched. This CDR3 comprises 20 residues. As DNA, the CDR3 is TGTGCCAGCAGCCTTCGAGGATCTCCGGGACAGGGGAATTGGAACACTGAAGCTTTCTTT. Its protein product is CASSLRGSPGQGNWNTEAFF. Full variable domain (remainder filled in from reference TRBV11-2 and TRBJ1-1): EAGVAQSPRYKIIEKRQSVAFWCNPISGHATLYWYQQILGQGPKLLIQFQNNGVVDDSQLPKDRFSAERLKGVDSTLKIQPAKLEDSAVYLCASSLRGSPGQGNWNTEAFFGQGTRLTVV.

This rearrangement joins TRBV5-5 to TRBJ2-1; 10 nucleotides line up with TRBD2. The CDR3 extends over 17 amino acids. V dropped 0 bases and J dropped 6; count of bases not matched to a gene: 9. The germline CDR1 and CDR2 sequences are SGHKS and YYEKEE (reference sequence). In DNA form, the CDR3 reads TGTGCCAGCAGCTTGGACGGCAGCGGGGGGGGCTCCAATGAGCAGTTCTTC. Amino acids: CASSLDGSGGGSNEQFF.

This clonotype showed up just a few times. The rearrangement links TRBV7-8 to TRBJ2-7; 7 bases line up with TRBD1. CDR3 length: 14 residues. V gave up 5 bases and J gave up 0 bases; unmatched junction bases: 4. CDR1 SGHVS and CDR2 FQNEAQ come from the germline V gene. The CDR3 DNA reads as TGTGCCAGCAGCACTGACAGGGCCTCCTACGAGCAGTACTTC. Translating it yields CASSTDRASYEQYF.

This clonotype showed up many times. The V and J genes are TRBV12-3 or TRBV12-4 and TRBJ2-2; TRBD1 agrees at 7 bases. The CDR3 runs to 14 residues. V lost 6 bases and J lost 5; bases outside the gene matches: 6. The CDR3 coding sequence is TGTGCCAGCAGGCCGACAGGGCTGACCGGGGAGCTGTTTTTT. Amino acid sequence: CASRPTGLTGELFF.

The chain combines TRBV4-3 with TRBJ2-7; D perhaps matches TRBD2 (5 bases). This CDR3 is built from 16 residues. V lost 0 bases and J 3 bases, leaving 15 bases between the germline ends. Looked up from germline, CDR1 is LGHNA and CDR2 is YSLEER. CDR3 DNA sequence: TGCGCCAGCAGCCAAGAAATCCCCGGGGAGAGCTACGAGCAGTACTTC. Translated: CASSQEIPGESYEQYF.

V is TRBV3-1 and J is TRBJ2-7, with D unclear. Trimming cost V 2 bases and J 6 bases, with 5 bases left between them. The CDR3 has 11 residues. Germline V CDR1 and CDR2: LGHDT, YNNKEL (reference sequence). The CDR3 nucleotides read TGTGCCAGCAGCCAAACGTCCGAGCAGTACTTC. Protein product: CASSQTSEQYF.

This clonotype was observed at least ten times. This rearrangement joins TRBV7-2 to TRBJ2-3; D is ambiguous. The CDR3 is 14 residues long. Trimming pared 5 bases from V and 0 bases from J, leaving 9 bases between. Germline CDR1 reads SGHTA; CDR2 reads FQGNSA. The CDR3 loop is CASSPLDSTDTQYF. The DNA for the CDR3 is TGTGCCAGCAGCCCCCTTGACAGCACAGATACGCAGTATTTT.

The rearrangement links TRBV11-2 to TRBJ1-6, with 7 nucleotides matching TRBD1. The CDR3 consists of 15 residues. V dropped 5 bases and J dropped 5; count of bases not matched to a gene: 6. CDR1 and CDR2 (germline): SGHAT, FQNNGV. The CDR3, as DNA: TGTGCCAGCAGCCCCCACGACAGGGATAATTCACCCCTCCACTTT. Its translation is CASSPHDRDNSPLHF.